One and the same sample provided the 25 T cell receptor beta chains below, sequenced in a study of cytomegalovirus exposure and HLA in healthy donors. Researchers ran the PCR with 60 Vbeta and 13 Jbeta primers. Sequencing was performed with immunoSEQ multiplex PCR; in TCRdb, only in-frame clones are kept and a portion is missing. The sample yields 100,000 to 150,000 clones, around 77% seen once. The material sequenced was PBMCs. The receptor set was obtained from a woman aged 50 to 65 in good health and CMV-seronegative.

This rearrangement joins TRBV30 to TRBJ1-2; 7 nucleotides align to TRBD1. Germline V gives CDR1 GTSNPN, CDR2 SVGIG (reference sequence). CDR3 length equals 13 residues. The V gene end was trimmed by 0 bases and the J gene end by 8 bases; junction bases not matched to a gene: 6. CDR3 bases: TGTGCCTGGAGTGTACAGGGGCCCTGGGGCTACACCTTC. It translates to CAWSVQGPWGYTF.

This clone has only one observation. The chain recombines TRBV5-1 with TRBJ2-3; the D gene is possibly TRBD1 (5 bases). Trimming took off 0 bases at V and 5 bases at J, with 10 bases between the two ends. Looked up from germline, CDR1 is SGHRS and CDR2 is YFSETQ. The length of the CDR3 is 14 residues. CDR3 in DNA: TGCGCCAGCAGCTTGGGGCAGGGAAAAGATACGCAGTATTTT. Residues: CASSLGQGKDTQYF.

The J gene is TRBJ2-1, the V gene TRBV12-5, with 8 bases that match TRBD2. The trim removed 1 base at V and 0 bases at J, leaving 14 bases unmatched. Germline-derived CDR1 and CDR2 are LGHNT and FRNRAP. The CDR3 runs 20 residues. In nucleotides, the CDR3 is TGTGCTAGTGGTTTGGGGAGGTTAGCGGGACCGCCCAGCTCCTACAATGAGCAGTTCTTC. Amino acid sequence: CASGLGRLAGPPSSYNEQFF.

The chain joins TRBV11-3 to TRBJ2-2; no definite D call. The CDR3 loop spans 15 amino acids. Per germline, CDR1 SGHNT and CDR2 YENEEA. V was clipped by 5 bases and J by 4 bases, with 14 bases between them. Written as DNA, the CDR3 is TGTGCCAGCAGCCTCCAGCGCATGGGCACCGGGGAGCTGTTTTTT. Its protein product is CASSLQRMGTGELFF.

This chain connects TRBV13 to TRBJ1-3; the D is unclear. Germline V CDR1 and CDR2: PRHDT, FYEKMQ (reference sequence). The ends were cut back, 2 bases at V and 2 bases at J, with 19 bases in the middle. There are 18 residues in the CDR3. In DNA form, the CDR3 reads TGTGCCAGCAGCTTACGGGCGTTATCGGGGAACCCTGGAAACACCATATATTTT. Its protein product is CASSLRALSGNPGNTIYF. The full variable domain, rest sourced from reference TRBV13 and TRBJ1-3, is AAGVIQSPRHLIKEKRETATLKCYPIPRHDTVYWYQQGPGQDPQFLISFYEKMQSDKGSIPDRFSAQQFSDYHSELNMSSLELGDSALYFCASSLRALSGNPGNTIYFGEGSWLTVV.

V gene TRBV5-5 combines with J gene TRBJ1-3, with 8 bases aligning to TRBD1. The length of the CDR3 is 17 residues. After removal of 1 base from V and 0 bases from J, the junction contained 6 bases not matched to a gene. In germline, CDR1 is SGHKS, CDR2 YYEKEE (reference sequence). CDR3 nucleotides: TGTGCCAGCAGCTTGATTGGACAGGGAAACTCTGGAAACACCATATATTTT. This codes for CASSLIGQGNSGNTIYF.

The chain carries TRBV29-1 and TRBJ1-2; 8 bases line up with TRBD1. CDR3 length: 13 amino acids. V dropped 5 bases and J dropped 2; count of bases not matched to a gene: 4. Looked up from germline, CDR1 is SQVTM and CDR2 is ANQGSEA. The CDR3 DNA sequence: TGCAGCGTTACGGACAGGGTAAACTATGGCTACACCTTC. It yields the protein CSVTDRVNYGYTF.

This clone was counted only a few times. This chain links TRBV7-8 with TRBJ2-7, with TRBD2 matching 9 bases. Germline loops: CDR1 SGHVS, CDR2 FQNEAQ. V gave up 3 bases and J gave up 0 bases; unmatched junction bases: 3. The CDR3 is 15 residues long. This chain's CDR3 is CASSFSGRTSYEQYF. The CDR3 nucleotides are TGTGCCAGCAGCTTCAGCGGGAGGACCTCCTACGAGCAGTACTTC.

The chain employs TRBV27 and TRBJ1-3; unclear D gene. There are 13 residues in the CDR3. Germline-derived CDR1 and CDR2 are MNHEY and SMNVEV (reference sequence). Trimming cost V 5 bases and J 6 bases, with 11 bases left between them. CDR3 region: CASSPVPENTIYF. CDR3 nucleotides: TGTGCCAGCAGTCCAGTCCCCGAAAACACCATATATTTT.

This sequence joins TRBV6-1 and TRBJ2-7; D is perhaps TRBD1 (5 bases). The CDR3 covers 16 residues. Trimming shortened V by 3 bases and J by 1 base, and 16 bases separated the two germline ends. Per the germline V gene, CDR1 is MNHNS and CDR2 is SASEGT. The CDR3 spells CASSDQGNTRSYEQYF. The DNA of the CDR3 is TGTGCCAGCAGTGATCAGGGAAATACCAGATCCTACGAGCAGTACTTC.

The rearrangement uses TRBV6-6 and TRBJ2-2; the match to TRBD1 covers 7 bases. V trimming: 6 bases; J trimming: 5 bases; junction bases outside the gene matches: 9. Germline loops: CDR1 MNHNY, CDR2 SVGAGI (reference sequence). The CDR3 loop spans 15 amino acids. The CDR3 protein is CASRRTGLGTGELFF. The CDR3 DNA reads as TGTGCCAGCAGGCGGACAGGTCTGGGGACCGGGGAGCTGTTTTTT.

V is TRBV12-5 and J is TRBJ2-2, with a tentative D call TRBD1 (5 bases). V was shortened by 4 bases and J by 6 bases, with 15 bases between the two germline ends. The germline V gene has CDR1 LGHNT and CDR2 FRNRAP. The CDR3 consists of 15 residues. CDR3 sequence: CASGSQLQGPGELFF. In nucleotides, the CDR3 is TGTGCTAGTGGTTCACAACTGCAGGGTCCCGGGGAGCTGTTTTTT.

In its sample, this clone was seen a few times. CDR3 residues: CASSLRQGPYEQYF. As DNA, the CDR3 is TGTGCCAGCAGCCTTCGACAGGGCCCCTACGAGCAGTACTTC. The chain is built from TRBV9 and TRBJ2-7, with 7 nucleotides matching TRBD1. The CDR3 is made up of 14 amino acids. Germline assignment: CDR1 SGDLS and CDR2 YYNGEE. The junction had 6 bases not matched to a gene; V was cut back by 4 bases and J by 2 bases.

This chain links TRBV23-1 with TRBJ2-7; tentative D call: TRBD1 (5 bases). TRBV23-1 is designated an ORF whose function remains uncertain. CDR3 size: 13 residues. The ends were cut back, 9 bases at V and 3 bases at J, with 15 bases in the middle. The CDR3, as DNA: TGCGCCAGGCGACAGCGAATCTACTACGAGCAGTACGTC. Amino acids: CARRQRIYYEQYV.

The genes are TRBV6-6 and TRBJ2-7; D is ambiguous. The CDR3 covers 12 residues. Germline V lookup: CDR1 MNHNY, CDR2 SVGAGI (reference sequence). The ends were cut back, 6 bases at V and 6 bases at J, with 12 bases in the middle. CDR3 DNA sequence: TGTGCCAGCAGACAAGCCCGAGGCGAGCAGTACGTC. As protein: CASRQARGEQYV.

The J gene is TRBJ2-1, the V gene TRBV6-5; possibly TRBD1 for D (6 bases). Trimming left V 6 bases short and J 9 bases short, with 15 bases between. CDR3 length equals 13 residues. In germline, CDR1 is MNHEY, CDR2 SVGAGI. The CDR3: CASRPVGHAEQFF. The DNA of the CDR3 is TGTGCCAGCAGACCGGTGGGACACGCTGAGCAGTTCTTC.

This chain uses TRBV6-5 with TRBJ1-2; a possible D gene is TRBD1 (6 bases). The V gene's germline CDR1 is MNHEY and CDR2 SVGAGI. The CDR3 has 12 residues. Trimming left V 6 bases short and J 10 bases short, with 15 bases between. The CDR3, as DNA: TGTGCCAGCAGCCCCGGACAGAATTTCTACACCTTC. This codes for CASSPGQNFYTF.

This chain uses TRBV27 with TRBJ1-5; D unresolved. This CDR3 comprises 20 residues. The ends were cut back, 1 base at V and 3 bases at J, with 25 bases in the middle. Germline lookup yields CDR1 MNHEY and CDR2 SMNVEV (reference sequence). This CDR3 is CASSLYPPGTGSGDNQPQHF. In DNA form, the CDR3 reads TGTGCCAGCAGTTTATACCCCCCTGGTACGGGATCGGGAGACAATCAGCCCCAGCATTTT.

The table lists this clone with a few counts. The V and J genes are TRBV4-2 and TRBJ2-7, with 10 bases that match TRBD2. The CDR3 has 16 amino acids. V was pared by 1 base and J by 4 bases, with 7 bases of the junction left unmatched. Germline-derived CDR1 and CDR2 are LGHNA and YNFKEQ. CDR3 in amino acids: CASSQGEVAGGYEQYF. CDR3 nucleotides: TGTGCCAGCAGCCAAGGGGAGGTAGCGGGAGGATACGAGCAGTACTTC.

The chain is built from TRBV5-1 and TRBJ1-2; 10 bases map to TRBD1. With 3 bases clipped from V and 8 bases from J, the junction kept 7 bases outside the gene matches. The V gene's germline CDR1 is SGHRS and CDR2 YFSETQ. The CDR3 is 14 residues long. The CDR3 region is CASSWRTGGSGYTF. The CDR3 DNA sequence: TGCGCCAGCAGCTGGCGGACAGGGGGTTCGGGCTACACCTTC.

The chain recombines TRBV28 with TRBJ2-7; the D gene is possibly TRBD1 (7 bases). The CDR3 consists of 15 residues. The germline V gene has CDR1 MDHEN and CDR2 SYDVKM. Trimming took 0 bases from V and 1 from J, leaving 10 bases between them. The CDR3 sequence is CASSLWSGGSYEQYF. CDR3 DNA sequence: TGTGCCAGCAGTTTATGGTCAGGGGGGTCCTACGAGCAGTACTTC.

V gene TRBV12-5 combines with J gene TRBJ1-1; no firm D call. The CDR3 totals 15 residues. Trimming stripped 5 bases from V and 7 bases from J, with 20 bases between. Germline lookup yields CDR1 LGHNT and CDR2 FRNRAP. DNA of the CDR3: TGTGCTAGTGGTCCTCCCGGGAGTACCGAGGTTGAAGCTTTCTTT. Its translation is CASGPPGSTEVEAFF.

The V gene is TRBV19, the J gene TRBJ2-4; 10 nucleotides line up with TRBD1. CDR3 length: 14 amino acids. Germline CDR1 LNHDA, CDR2 SQIVND (reference sequence). Trimming at V came to 7 bases and at J to 9 bases, leaving 9 bases not matched to a gene. In nucleotides, the CDR3 is TGTGCCAGTACCCTGGCGGGACAGGGGTCCATTCAGTACTTC. It yields the protein CASTLAGQGSIQYF.

The J gene is TRBJ2-5, the V gene TRBV5-1; D perhaps matches TRBD1 (5 bases). Trimming removed 3 bases from V and 6 bases from J, with 12 bases in between. CDR1 and CDR2 from the germline V gene are SGHRS and YFSETQ. This CDR3 region has 13 residues. CDR3 DNA sequence: TGCGCCAGCAGCTGGGGCAGGGAAAAGACCCAGTACTTC. It codes for CASSWGREKTQYF. The full variable domain, in which reference TRBV5-1 and TRBJ2-5 provide the parts outside the CDR3, is KAGVTQTPRYLIKTRGQQVTLSCSPISGHRSVSWYQQTPGQGLQFLFEYFSETQRNKGNFPGRFSGRQFSNSRSEMNVSTLELGDSALYLCASSWGREKTQYFGPGTRLLVL.

This chain joins TRBV9 and TRBJ1-5, with 7 bases identical to TRBD1. The germline V gene encodes CDR1 SGDLS and CDR2 YYNGEE. CDR3 length: 15 amino acids. After removal of 2 bases from V and 7 bases from J, the junction contained 9 bases not matched to a gene. Here the CDR3 reads CASSVSGTAGQPQHF. The CDR3 DNA sequence: TGTGCCAGCAGCGTCTCCGGGACAGCCGGACAGCCCCAGCATTTT.